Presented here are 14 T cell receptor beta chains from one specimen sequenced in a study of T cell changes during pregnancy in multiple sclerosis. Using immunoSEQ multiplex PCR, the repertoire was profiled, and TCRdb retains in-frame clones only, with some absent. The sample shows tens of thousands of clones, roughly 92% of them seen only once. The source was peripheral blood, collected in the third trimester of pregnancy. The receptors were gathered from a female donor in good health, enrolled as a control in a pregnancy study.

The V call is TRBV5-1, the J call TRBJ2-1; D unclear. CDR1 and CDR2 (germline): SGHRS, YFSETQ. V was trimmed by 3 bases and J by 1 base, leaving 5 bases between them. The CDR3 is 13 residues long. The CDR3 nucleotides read TGCGCCAGCAGCTCCGGGTCCTACAATGAGCAGTTCTTC. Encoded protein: CASSSGSYNEQFF. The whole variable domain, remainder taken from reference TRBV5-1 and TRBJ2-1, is KAGVTQTPRYLIKTRGQQVTLSCSPISGHRSVSWYQQTPGQGLQFLFEYFSETQRNKGNFPGRFSGRQFSNSRSEMNVSTLELGDSALYLCASSSGSYNEQFFGPGTRLTVL.

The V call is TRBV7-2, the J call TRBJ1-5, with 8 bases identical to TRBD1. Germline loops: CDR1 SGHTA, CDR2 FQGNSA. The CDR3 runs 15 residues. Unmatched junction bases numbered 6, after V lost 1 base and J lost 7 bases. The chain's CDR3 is CASSLGQGLGQPQHF. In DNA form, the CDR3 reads TGTGCCAGCAGCTTAGGACAGGGGTTAGGACAGCCCCAGCATTTT.

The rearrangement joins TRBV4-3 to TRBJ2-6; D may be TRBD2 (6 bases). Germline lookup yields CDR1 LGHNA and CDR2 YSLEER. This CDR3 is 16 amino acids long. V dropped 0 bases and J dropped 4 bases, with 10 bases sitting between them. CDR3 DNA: TGCGCCAGCAGCCAAGAGGGGGGAGCAGGGGCCAACGTCCTGACTTTC. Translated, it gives CASSQEGGAGANVLTF.

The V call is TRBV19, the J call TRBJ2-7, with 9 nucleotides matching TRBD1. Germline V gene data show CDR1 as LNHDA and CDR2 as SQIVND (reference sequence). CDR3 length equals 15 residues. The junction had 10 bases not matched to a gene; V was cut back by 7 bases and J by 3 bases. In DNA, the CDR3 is TGTGCCAGTACCTCATGGGGACAGGGCGGCTACGAGCAGTACTTC. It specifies CASTSWGQGGYEQYF.

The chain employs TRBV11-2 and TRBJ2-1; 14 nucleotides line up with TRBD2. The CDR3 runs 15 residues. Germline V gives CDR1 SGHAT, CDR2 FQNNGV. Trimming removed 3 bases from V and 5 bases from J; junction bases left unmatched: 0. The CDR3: CASSLGLAGDNEQFF. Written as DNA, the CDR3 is TGTGCCAGCAGCTTGGGACTAGCGGGAGACAATGAGCAGTTCTTC.

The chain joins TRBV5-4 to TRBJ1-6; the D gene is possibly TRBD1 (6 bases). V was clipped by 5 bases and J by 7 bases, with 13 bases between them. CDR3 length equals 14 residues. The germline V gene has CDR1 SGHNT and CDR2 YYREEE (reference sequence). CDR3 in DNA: TGTGCCAGCAGGACCATGGGGGCAAATTCACCCCTCCACTTT. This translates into CASRTMGANSPLHF.

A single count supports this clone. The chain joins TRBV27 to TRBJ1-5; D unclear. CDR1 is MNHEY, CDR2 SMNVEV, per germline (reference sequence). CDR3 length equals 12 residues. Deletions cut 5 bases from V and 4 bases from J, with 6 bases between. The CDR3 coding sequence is TGTGCCAGCAGTCAGAATAATCAGCCCCAGCATTTT. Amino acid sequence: CASSQNNQPQHF.

The CDR3 DNA is TGTGCCAGTAGTATTGTCGTCGCGGGGGAATACTCCTACGAGCAGTACTTC. Amino acids: CASSIVVAGEYSYEQYF. J is TRBJ2-7 and V is TRBV19; 7 bases line up with TRBD2. Germline V gives CDR1 LNHDA, CDR2 SQIVND (reference sequence). The CDR3 sequence is 17 residues long. V lost 3 bases, J lost 0 bases, and 11 bases stayed unmatched.

CDR3 region: CASSPSPGEEETQYF. DNA of the CDR3: TGCGCCAGCAGCCCGAGCCCCGGGGAGGAGGAGACCCAGTACTTC. This chain links TRBV5-1 with TRBJ2-5, with D possibly TRBD2 on 6 matching bases. Germline assignment: CDR1 SGHRS and CDR2 YFSETQ. Trimming stripped 4 bases from V and 5 bases from J, with 18 bases between. This CDR3 has 15 residues.

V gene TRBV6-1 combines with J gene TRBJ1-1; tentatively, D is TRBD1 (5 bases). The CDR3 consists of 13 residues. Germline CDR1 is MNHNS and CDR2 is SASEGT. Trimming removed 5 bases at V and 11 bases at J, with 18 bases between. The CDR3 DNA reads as TGTGCCAGCAGTCTTACAGTAGGGGTTGAGGCTTTCTTT. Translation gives CASSLTVGVEAFF.

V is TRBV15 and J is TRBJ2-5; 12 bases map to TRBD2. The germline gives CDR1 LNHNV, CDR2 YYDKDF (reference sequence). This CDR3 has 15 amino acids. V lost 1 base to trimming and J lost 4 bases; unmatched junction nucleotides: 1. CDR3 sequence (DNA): TGTGCCACCAGCAGAGGACTAGCGGGAGTAGAGACCCAGTACTTC. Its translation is CATSRGLAGVETQYF.

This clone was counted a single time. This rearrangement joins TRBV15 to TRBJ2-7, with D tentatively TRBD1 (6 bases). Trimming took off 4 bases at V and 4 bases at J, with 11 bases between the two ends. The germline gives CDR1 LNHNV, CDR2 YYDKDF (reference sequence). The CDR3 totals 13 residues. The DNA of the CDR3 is TGTGCCACCAGCAAGAGGGGGTCATACGAGCAGTACTTC. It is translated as CATSKRGSYEQYF. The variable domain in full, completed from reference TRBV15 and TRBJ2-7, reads DAMVIQNPRYQVTQFGKPVTLSCSQTLNHNVMYWYQQKSSQAPKLLFHYYDKDFNNEADTPDNFQSRRPNTSFCFLDIRSPGLGDTAMYLCATSKRGSYEQYFGPGTRLTVT.

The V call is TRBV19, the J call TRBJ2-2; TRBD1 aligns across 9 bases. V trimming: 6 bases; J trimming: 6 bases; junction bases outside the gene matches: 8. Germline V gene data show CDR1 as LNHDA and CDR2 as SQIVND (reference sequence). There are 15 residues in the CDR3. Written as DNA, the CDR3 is TGTGCCAGTAGCGGACAGGGGACAACCGCCGGGGAGCTGTTTTTT. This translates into CASSGQGTTAGELFF.

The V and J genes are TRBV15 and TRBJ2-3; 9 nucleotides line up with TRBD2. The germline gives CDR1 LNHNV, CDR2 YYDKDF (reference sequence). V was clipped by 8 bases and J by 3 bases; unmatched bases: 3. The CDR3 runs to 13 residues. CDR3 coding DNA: TGTGCCACCGGGGCGGGAGGGACAGATACGCAGTATTTT. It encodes CATGAGGTDTQYF. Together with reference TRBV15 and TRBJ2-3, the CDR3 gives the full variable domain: DAMVIQNPRYQVTQFGKPVTLSCSQTLNHNVMYWYQQKSSQAPKLLFHYYDKDFNNEADTPDNFQSRRPNTSFCFLDIRSPGLGDTAMYLCATGAGGTDTQYFGPGTRLTVL.